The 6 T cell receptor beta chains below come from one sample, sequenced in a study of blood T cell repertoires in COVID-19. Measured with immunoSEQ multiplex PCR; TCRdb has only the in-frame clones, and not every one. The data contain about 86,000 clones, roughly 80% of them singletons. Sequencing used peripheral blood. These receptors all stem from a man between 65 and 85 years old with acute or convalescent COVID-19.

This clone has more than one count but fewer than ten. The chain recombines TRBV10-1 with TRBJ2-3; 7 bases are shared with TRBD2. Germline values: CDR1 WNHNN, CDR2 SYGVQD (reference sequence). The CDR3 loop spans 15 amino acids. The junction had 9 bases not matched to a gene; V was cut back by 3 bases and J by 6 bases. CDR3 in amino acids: CASSDNRLAEDTQYF. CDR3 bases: TGCGCCAGCAGTGACAACCGACTAGCCGAGGATACGCAGTATTTT.

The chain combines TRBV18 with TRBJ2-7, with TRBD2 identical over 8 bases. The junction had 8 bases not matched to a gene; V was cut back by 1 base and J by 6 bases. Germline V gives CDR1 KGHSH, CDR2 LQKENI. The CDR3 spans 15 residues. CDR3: CASSPRRGEWSEQYV. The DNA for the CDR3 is TGTGCCAGCTCACCACGGCGGGGGGAGTGGAGCGAGCAGTACGTC.

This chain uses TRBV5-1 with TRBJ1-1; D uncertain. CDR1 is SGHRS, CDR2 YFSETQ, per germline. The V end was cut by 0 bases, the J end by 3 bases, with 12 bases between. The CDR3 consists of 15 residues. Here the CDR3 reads CASSLVGVGDTEAFF. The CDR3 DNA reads TGCGCCAGCAGCTTGGTCGGGGTCGGGGACACTGAAGCTTTCTTT.

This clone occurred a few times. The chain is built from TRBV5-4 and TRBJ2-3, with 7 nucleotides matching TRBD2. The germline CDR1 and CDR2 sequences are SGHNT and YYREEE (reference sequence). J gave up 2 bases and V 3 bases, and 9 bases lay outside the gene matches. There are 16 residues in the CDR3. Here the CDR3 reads CASSSPLGTITDTQYF. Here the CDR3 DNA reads TGTGCCAGCAGCTCCCCCCTCGGGACTATCACAGATACGCAGTATTTT.

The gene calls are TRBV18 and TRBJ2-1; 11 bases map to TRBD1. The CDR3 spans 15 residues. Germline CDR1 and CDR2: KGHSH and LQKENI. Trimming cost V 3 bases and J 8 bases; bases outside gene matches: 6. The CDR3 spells CASSPGQGVIDEQFF. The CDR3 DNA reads TGTGCCAGCTCACCGGGACAGGGGGTGATCGATGAGCAGTTCTTC.

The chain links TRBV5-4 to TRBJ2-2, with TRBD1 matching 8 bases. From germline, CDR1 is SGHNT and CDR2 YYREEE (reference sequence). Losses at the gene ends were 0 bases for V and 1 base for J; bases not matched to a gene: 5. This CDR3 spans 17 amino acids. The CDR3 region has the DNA TGTGCCAGCAGCTTGGACGACAGGGGCGAGAACACCGGGGAGCTGTTTTTT. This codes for CASSLDDRGENTGELFF. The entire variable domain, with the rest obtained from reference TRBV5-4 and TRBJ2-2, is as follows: ETGVTQSPTHLIKTRGQQVTLRCSSQSGHNTVSWYQQALGQGPQFIFQYYREEENGRGNFPPRFSGLQFPNYSSELNVNALELDDSALYLCASSLDDRGENTGELFFGEGSRLTVL.